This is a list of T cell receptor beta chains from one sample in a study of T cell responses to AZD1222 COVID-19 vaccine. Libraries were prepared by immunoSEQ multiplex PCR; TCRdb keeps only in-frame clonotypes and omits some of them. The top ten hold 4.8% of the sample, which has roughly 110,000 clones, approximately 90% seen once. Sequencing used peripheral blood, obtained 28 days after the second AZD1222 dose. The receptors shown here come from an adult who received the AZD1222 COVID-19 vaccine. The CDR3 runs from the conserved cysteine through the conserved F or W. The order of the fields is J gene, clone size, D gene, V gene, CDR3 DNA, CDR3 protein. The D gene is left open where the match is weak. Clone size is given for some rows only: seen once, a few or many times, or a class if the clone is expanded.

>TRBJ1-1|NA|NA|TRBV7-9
TGTGCCAGCAGCTTAGGCCAGACGAACACTGAAGCTTTCTTT
CASSLGQTNTEAFF
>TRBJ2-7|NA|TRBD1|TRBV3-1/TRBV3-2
TGTGCCAGCAGCCCGGGGACAGGACCTTCCTACGAGCAGTACTTC
CASSPGTGPSYEQYF
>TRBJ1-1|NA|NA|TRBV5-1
NA
CASSFGSGGEAFF
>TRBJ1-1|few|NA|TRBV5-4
TGTGCCAGCGCCCTCCCCGGGGGAGCCGAAGCTTTCTTT
CASALPGGAEAFF
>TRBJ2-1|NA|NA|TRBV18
TGTGCCAGCTCAACGAGGGACGGCAGCTCCTACAATGAGCAGTTCTTC
CASSTRDGSSYNEQFF
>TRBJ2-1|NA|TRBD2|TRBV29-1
TGCAGCGCCTCGGGGGGTTCGTCCTACAATGAGCAGTTCTTC
CSASGGSSYNEQFF
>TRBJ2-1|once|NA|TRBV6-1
TGTGCCAGCAGTGCCGGGGACACCCCCGTCTCTTATGAGCAGTTCTTC
CASSAGDTPVSYEQFF
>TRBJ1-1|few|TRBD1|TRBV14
TGTGCCAGCAGCCAAACAGGGGTCGGTAGGTACACTGAAGCTTTCTTT
CASSQTGVGRYTEAFF
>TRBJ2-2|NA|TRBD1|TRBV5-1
TGCGCCAGCAGCGTAGGACAGGGCACCGGGGAGCTGTTTTTT
CASSVGQGTGELFF
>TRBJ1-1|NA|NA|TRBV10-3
TGTGCCATCAGTGATGGATCTGAAGCTTTCTTT
CAISDGSEAFF
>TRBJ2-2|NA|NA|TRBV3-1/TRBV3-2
TGTGCCAGCAGCCCGAACCAGGGGGGTAACACCGGGGAGCTGTTTTTT
CASSPNQGGNTGELFF
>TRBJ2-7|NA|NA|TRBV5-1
TGCGCCAGCAGCTTGGGCTGGGGATCGGGCGAGCAGTACTTC
CASSLGWGSGEQYF
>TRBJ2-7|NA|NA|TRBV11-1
TGTGCCAGCAGCTTCGCAGGGTCCTACGAGCAGTACTTC
CASSFAGSYEQYF
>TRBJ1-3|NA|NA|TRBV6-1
TGTGCCAGCAGTGAGGGCGGACTTTCCTCACTTATCTCGAGAAACACCATATATTTT
CASSEGGLSSLISRNTIYF
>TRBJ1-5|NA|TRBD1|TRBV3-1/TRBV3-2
TGTGCCAGCAGACAAGACAGGGGGAGTCCCCAGCATTTT
CASRQDRGSPQHF
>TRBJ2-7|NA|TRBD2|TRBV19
TGTGCCAGTAGTATAATAGCGGGGGGTACCTACGAGCAGTACTTC
CASSIIAGGTYEQYF
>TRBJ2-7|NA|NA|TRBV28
TGTGCCAGCAGTCACCGGGCAGGGGACGAGCAGTACTTC
CASSHRAGDEQYF
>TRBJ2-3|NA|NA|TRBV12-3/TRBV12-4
TGTGCCAGCAGTTTAATGGCGACAGATACGCAGTATTTT
CASSLMATDTQYF
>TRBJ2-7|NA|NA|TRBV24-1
TGTGCCACCTCGGGCCCATGGGACGAGCAGTACTTC
CATSGPWDEQYF
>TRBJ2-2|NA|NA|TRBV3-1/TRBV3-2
TGTGCCAGCAGCCTGAGGGGTCCCGGGGAGCTGTTTTTT
CASSLRGPGELFF
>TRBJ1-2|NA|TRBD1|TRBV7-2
TGTGCCAGCAGACGACAGGGGGTTGACTATGGCTACACCTTC
CASRRQGVDYGYTF
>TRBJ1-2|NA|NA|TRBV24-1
TGTGCCACCAGTGATTTGGCGAGCTATGGCTACACCTTC
CATSDLASYGYTF
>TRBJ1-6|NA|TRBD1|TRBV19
TGTGCCAGTAGTGACGGGGGGACAGGGGGAGCACCCCTCCACTTT
CASSDGGTGGAPLHF
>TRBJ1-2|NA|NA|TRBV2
TGTGCCAGCAGTTCAACAGGGAACTATGGCTACACCTTC
CASSSTGNYGYTF
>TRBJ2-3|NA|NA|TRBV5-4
TGTGCCAGCAGCTTCGAGGCGGCGGATACGCAGTATTTT
CASSFEAADTQYF
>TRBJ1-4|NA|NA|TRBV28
TGTGCCAGCAGTGTCCTTGCAACTAATGAAAAACTGTTTTTT
CASSVLATNEKLFF
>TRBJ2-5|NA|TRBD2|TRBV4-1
TGCGCCAGCAGCCAAGGGACTAGCGGGGGGGCCAGGGAGACCCAGTACTTC
CASSQGTSGGARETQYF
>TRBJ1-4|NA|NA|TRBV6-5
TGTGCCAGCAGTTACTCGAGCGGGTCGGCAGGTGAAAAACTGTTTTTT
CASSYSSGSAGEKLFF
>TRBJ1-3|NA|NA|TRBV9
TGTGCCAGCAGCGTCAGTCTCTCTGGAAACACCATATATTTT
CASSVSLSGNTIYF
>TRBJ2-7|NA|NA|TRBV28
TGTGCCAGCAGTTTAAGGCCGCGGGATAGCTACGAGCAGTACTTC
CASSLRPRDSYEQYF
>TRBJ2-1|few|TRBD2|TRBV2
TGTGCCAGCAGCGACCTCGGGGGAGGGAATGAGCAGTTCTTC
CASSDLGGGNEQFF
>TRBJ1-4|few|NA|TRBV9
TGTGCCAGCAGCGTAGTAAATGAAAAACTGTTTTTT
CASSVVNEKLFF
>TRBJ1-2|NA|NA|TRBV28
TGTGCCAGCAGTGCAGGGATCGGTGGCTACACCTTC
CASSAGIGGYTF
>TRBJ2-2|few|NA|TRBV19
TGTGCCAGTACTGCGGGGGCCTCGAACACCGGGGAGCTGTTTTTT
CASTAGASNTGELFF
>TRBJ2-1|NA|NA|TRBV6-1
TGTGCCAGCAGTGAAGCGGTTAAAAGTCGGGCCGATGAGCAGTTCTTC
CASSEAVKSRADEQFF
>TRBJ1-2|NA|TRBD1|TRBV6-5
TGTGCCAGCAGTTACCCTGGGACAGGGGGAAGCGGCTACACCTTC
CASSYPGTGGSGYTF
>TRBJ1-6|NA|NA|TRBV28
TGTGCCAGCAGCCCCCCCGGGGGAAGAATCTCTAATTCACCCCTCCACTTT
CASSPPGGRISNSPLHF
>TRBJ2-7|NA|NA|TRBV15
TGTGCCACCAGCACGGGCAGGTTTTACGAGCAGTACTTC
CATSTGRFYEQYF
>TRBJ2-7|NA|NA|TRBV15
TGTGCCACCAGCAGAGACCTATCGGGACTTTTGGGGGAGCAGTACTTC
CATSRDLSGLLGEQYF
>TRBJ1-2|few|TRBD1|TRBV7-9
TGTGCCAGCAGCTTCGGACAGGGACAAGGGCCAGGGTATGGCTACACCTTC
CASSFGQGQGPGYGYTF
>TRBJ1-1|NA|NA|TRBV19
TGTGCCAGTAGTAAGGCAGGGGTTTTCGAGTACGGTGAAGCTTTCTTT
CASSKAGVFEYGEAFF
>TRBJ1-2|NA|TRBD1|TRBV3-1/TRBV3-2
TGTGCCAGCAGCCCTCAACCGGACAGGGGGCGGGGCTACACCTTC
CASSPQPDRGRGYTF
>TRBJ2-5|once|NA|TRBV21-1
TGTGCCAGCAGCAATCTCGCATACGAGACCCAGTACTTC
CASSNLAYETQYF
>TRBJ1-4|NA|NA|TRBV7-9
TGTGCCAGCAGCCCTGCTGGAACTAATGAAAAACTGTTTTTT
CASSPAGTNEKLFF
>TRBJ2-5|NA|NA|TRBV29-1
TGCAGCGTTGATGGCGTGAGAGACCAAGAGACCCAGTACTTC
CSVDGVRDQETQYF
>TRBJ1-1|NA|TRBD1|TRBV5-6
TGTGCCAGCAGGGCTGGAGACAGGGATAGCACTGAAGCTTTCTTT
CASRAGDRDSTEAFF
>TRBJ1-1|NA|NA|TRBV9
TGTGCCAGCAGCGTAGATCTAAATAAGGGTGAAGCTTTCTTT
CASSVDLNKGEAFF
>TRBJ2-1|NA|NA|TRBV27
TGTGCCAGCAGTTTCATCCTAGCCGATGAGCAGTTCTTC
CASSFILADEQFF
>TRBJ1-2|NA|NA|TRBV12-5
TGTGCTAGTGGTTTGGTGGGAACAGGGTCCTATGGCTACACCTTC
CASGLVGTGSYGYTF
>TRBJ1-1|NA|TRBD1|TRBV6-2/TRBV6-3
TGTGCCAGCAGTTACTCGGTCGACAGGGGAGGAAACACTGAAGCTTTCTTT
CASSYSVDRGGNTEAFF
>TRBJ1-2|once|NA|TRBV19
TGTGCCAGTAGTATGTCCCGGGTTGGCTACACCTTC
CASSMSRVGYTF
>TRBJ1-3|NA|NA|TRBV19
TGTGCCAGTAGTATACGGCAGGCAGGTGGAAACACCATATATTTT
CASSIRQAGGNTIYF
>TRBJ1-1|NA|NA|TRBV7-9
TGTGCCAGCAGCCAGGGACGTATGAACACTGAAGCTTTCTTT
CASSQGRMNTEAFF
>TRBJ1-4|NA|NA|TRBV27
TGTGCCAGCAGTTACAGCTTTGCAACTAATGAAAAACTGTTTTTT
CASSYSFATNEKLFF
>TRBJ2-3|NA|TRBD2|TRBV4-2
TGTGCCAGCAGCCAAAGCCCAGCGGGGGGAGGGGATACGCAGTATTTT
CASSQSPAGGGDTQYF
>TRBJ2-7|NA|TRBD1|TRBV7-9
TGTGCCAGCAGCTCCCAGACAGGGAACAGCTACGAGCAGTACTTC
CASSSQTGNSYEQYF
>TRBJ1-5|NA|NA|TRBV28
TGTGCCAGCAGGCCGGGTGGGGGTATGCATCAGCCCCAGCATTTT
CASRPGGGMHQPQHF
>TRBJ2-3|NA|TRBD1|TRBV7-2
TGTGCCAGCAGCTTAGGAGGGGGCTACACAGATACGCAGTATTTT
CASSLGGGYTDTQYF
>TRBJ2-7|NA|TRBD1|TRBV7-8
TGTGCCAGCAGCTCGCCGGGGACAGGGAATAACTACGAGCAGTACTTC
CASSSPGTGNNYEQYF
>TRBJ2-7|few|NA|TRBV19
TGTGCCAGCGGCAGGACGGAGTGGGACGAGCAGTACTTC
CASGRTEWDEQYF